These 10 T cell receptor beta chains were all obtained from the same sample, sequenced in a study of T-cell reconstitution after alpha-beta-depleted transplantation in children. Library preparation (for TCRbeta) was performed with unique molecular identifiers. Each CDR3 protein is one row after TCRdb ran MiXCR on the PCR reads. The table lists roughly 400,000 distinct CDR3 sequences, over 40% of them singletons. The source was PBMCs, collected before TCRalphabeta/CD19-depleted stem cell transplant. The receptors derive from a girl aged 2-10 years with aplastic anemia, due to receive a stem cell transplant.

This clonotype was counted ten times or more. This chain uses TRBV20-1 with TRBJ2-3, with 15 bases identical to TRBD2. Germline V gene sequence: CDR1 DFQATT, CDR2 SNEGSKA (reference sequence). The CDR3 is 18 residues long. V shed 6 bases and J 0 bases; nucleotides not matched to a gene: 10. DNA of the CDR3: TGCAGTGCAGTGAAAGGGACTAGCGGGAGGCTTAGCACAGATACGCAGTATTTT. Translation: CSAVKGTSGRLSTDTQYF.

The chain uses TRBV10-3 and TRBJ2-7; D is tentatively TRBD1 or TRBD2 (5 bases each). Germline V gives CDR1 ENHRY, CDR2 SYGVKD. The CDR3 runs to 14 residues. V was cut by 4 bases and J by 5 bases, with 15 bases left in between. The CDR3 nucleotides read TGTGCCATCAGTGTGGGGGTAGCACGAGACGAGCAGTACTTC. This translates into CAISVGVARDEQYF.

The rearrangement joins TRBV28 to TRBJ2-1; D is unclear. CDR3 size: 13 residues. From germline, CDR1 is MDHEN and CDR2 SYDVKM. V shed 5 bases and J shed 8 bases, with 13 bases lying between them. CDR3 region: CASSLSFVDEQFF. CDR3 in DNA: TGTGCCAGCAGTCTCTCCTTTGTTGATGAGCAGTTCTTC.

On this clonotype itself: Germline is not matched at one junction end, which may reflect a read error. The rearrangement links TRBV9 to TRBJ1-1; TRBD1 might be the D (6 bases). In germline, CDR1 is SGDLS, CDR2 YYNGEE. The CDR3 covers 14 residues. CDR3 protein: CASSPQGRNTQAFF. The DNA of the CDR3 is TGTGCCAGCAGCCCCCAGGGGCGGAACACTCAAGCTTTCTTT.

This chain uses TRBV11-2 with TRBJ2-1, with 12 positions matching TRBD2. The J segment lost 6 bases and the V segment lost 2 bases, leaving 8 bases of the junction unmatched. The germline gives CDR1 SGHAT, CDR2 FQNNGV. The CDR3 length is 17 residues. CDR3 residues: CASSLRLRTSGANEQFF. CDR3 nucleotide sequence: TGTGCCAGCAGCTTAAGACTGAGGACTAGCGGGGCCAATGAGCAGTTCTTC.

This sequence joins TRBV20-1 and TRBJ2-5; the match to TRBD1 covers 7 bases. CDR3 size: 14 residues. Germline CDR1 DFQATT, CDR2 SNEGSKA (reference sequence). V gave up 3 bases and J gave up 4 bases; unmatched junction bases: 8. The CDR3 DNA is TGCAGTGCTAGCCCAGCAAGGGGGCGAGAGACCCAGTACTTC. It translates to CSASPARGRETQYF.

Only one count was recorded for this clonotype. The rearrangement joins TRBV6-1 to TRBJ1-5; D unresolved. Germline values: CDR1 MNHNS, CDR2 SASEGT. The CDR3 runs to 13 residues. Trimming removed 4 bases at V and 9 bases at J, with 13 bases between. This CDR3 is CASSAVAGLPQHF. The CDR3 nucleotides read TGTGCCAGCAGTGCGGTGGCTGGGCTGCCCCAGCATTTT.

The chain employs TRBV29-1 and TRBJ1-2; D gene uncertain. Trimming stripped 6 bases from V and 6 bases from J, with 8 bases between. This CDR3 is 10 amino acids long. Germline CDR1 SQVTM, CDR2 ANQGSEA. This chain's CDR3 is CSVRVDGYTF. The CDR3 bases are TGCAGCGTGCGGGTTGATGGCTACACCTTC.

A few counts support this clonotype. The chain carries TRBV6-2 or TRBV6-3 and TRBJ1-5; D not resolved. CDR1 MNHEY and CDR2 SVGEGT come from the germline V gene. The CDR3 contains 14 residues. The V end lost 4 bases, the J end lost 1 base, and 8 bases lay between the germline ends. The CDR3 DNA reads as TGTGCCAGCAGTTTTGGTATGAGCAATCAGCCCCAGCATTTT. As protein: CASSFGMSNQPQHF.

This chain joins TRBV12-5 and TRBJ2-3; the D is unclear. Germline assignment: CDR1 LGHNT and CDR2 FRNRAP. There are 13 residues in the CDR3. The V gene lost 3 bases and the J gene lost 1 base, with 5 bases spanning the gap. CDR3 sequence reads: CASGFAGTDTQYF. The DNA for the CDR3 is TGTGCTAGTGGTTTCGCGGGCACAGATACGCAGTATTTT.